The 30 T cell receptor beta chains below come from one sample, sequenced in a study of cytomegalovirus exposure and HLA in healthy donors. The PCR had 60 Vbeta and 13 Jbeta primers. TCRdb's copy holds only in-frame clones and misses some; the assay was immunoSEQ multiplex PCR. In the table there are 50,000 to 55,000 clones, around three fifths of which are singletons. The source material was PBMCs. Receptor source: a human donor in good health.

This chain connects TRBV5-6 to TRBJ1-6; D is possibly TRBD1 (5 bases). In germline, CDR1 is SGHDT, CDR2 YYEEEE. The CDR3 totals 15 residues. Trimming removed 0 bases at V and 7 bases at J, with 11 bases between. The CDR3 nucleotides read TGTGCCAGCAGCTTGGGGCCGGGGGAGAATTCACCCCTCCACTTT. The encoded protein is CASSLGPGENSPLHF.

A few counts support this clone. The gene calls are TRBV7-9 and TRBJ2-5; TRBD1 is a possible D gene (6 bases). CDR1 is SEHNR and CDR2 is FQNEAQ in the germline V gene (reference sequence). The V and J ends lost 6 bases and 5 bases respectively, with 19 bases between them. CDR3 length equals 15 residues. The CDR3: CASSFGQRRWETQYF. The DNA of the CDR3 is TGTGCCAGCAGTTTCGGACAGCGGCGGTGGGAGACCCAGTACTTC. Full variable domain (outside the CDR3, taken from reference TRBV7-9 and TRBJ2-5): DTGVSQNPRHKITKRGQNVTFRCDPISEHNRLYWYRQTLGQGPEFLTYFQNEAQLEKSRLLSDRFSAERPKGSFSTLEIQRTEQGDSAMYLCASSFGQRRWETQYFGPGTRLLVL.

As for this clone: Mismatch with germline at one junction end may stem from a read error. This chain connects TRBV7-9 to TRBJ2-3; 8 nucleotides align to TRBD2. The CDR3 has 15 amino acids. Germline-derived CDR1 and CDR2 are SEHNR and FQNEAQ (reference sequence). The DNA for the CDR3 is TGTTCCAGCAGCCTACTAGCGGCGGCCACAGATACGCAGTATTTT. Its protein is CSSSLLAAATDTQYF.

V is TRBV4-1 and J is TRBJ1-2, with D maybe TRBD1 (6 bases). Trimming left V 4 bases short and J 8 bases short, with 29 bases between. The CDR3 sequence is 18 residues long. Germline CDR1 reads MGHRA; CDR2 reads YSYEKL. Written as DNA, the CDR3 is TGCGCCAGCAGCCCCCCGGCGGGGGCGGGGGGCGAAGGACTCGGCTACACCTTC. Its translation is CASSPPAGAGGEGLGYTF.

The chain combines TRBV29-1 with TRBJ2-5, with 11 bases fitting TRBD2. Judging by the DNA end, TRBJ2-7 fits better; the J call may be wrong. Germline CDR1 is SQVTM and CDR2 is ANQGSEA. The CDR3 runs 15 residues. In nucleotides, the CDR3 is TGCAGCGTTAGGGCCGGGACTAGCGGATCCTACGAGCAGTACTTC. This translates into CSVRAGTSGSYEQYF.

V is TRBV6-5 and J is TRBJ2-5; 9 bases are shared with TRBD1. With 6 bases clipped from V and 3 bases from J, the junction kept 2 bases outside the gene matches. The CDR3 runs to 13 residues. Germline V gives CDR1 MNHEY, CDR2 SVGAGI. The CDR3 DNA is TGTGCCAGCAGCCGGGACAGGGAAGAGACCCAGTACTTC. Translation gives CASSRDREETQYF.

This clone has only a few counts. The chain employs TRBV2 and TRBJ1-1; perhaps TRBD1 as D (6 bases). Germline V gene lookup returns CDR1 SNHLY and CDR2 FYNNEI. The V end lost 6 bases, the J end lost 1 base, and 9 bases lay between the germline ends. This CDR3 is 13 amino acids long. CDR3 region: CASRDRPNTEAFF. CDR3 DNA sequence: TGTGCCAGCAGGGACAGACCGAACACTGAAGCTTTCTTT.

The J gene is TRBJ1-1, the V gene TRBV7-9; perhaps TRBD1 as D (6 bases). Trimming took off 5 bases at V and 4 bases at J, with 14 bases between the two ends. The germline gives CDR1 SEHNR, CDR2 FQNEAQ (reference sequence). CDR3 length: 14 amino acids. CDR3 bases: TGTGCCAGCAGCCAACAGGGTGATAGCACTGAAGCTTTCTTT. It translates to CASSQQGDSTEAFF.

This clone was counted between two and nine times. This sequence joins TRBV6-5 and TRBJ1-2; 10 bases agree with TRBD1. The trim removed 6 bases at V and 4 bases at J, leaving 2 bases unmatched. Germline CDR1 and CDR2: MNHEY and SVGAGI. This CDR3 is 13 amino acids long. CDR3 nucleotides: TGTGCCAGCAGCTGGACAGGGGGCTATGGCTACACCTTC. Protein: CASSWTGGYGYTF.

The V call is TRBV6-6, the J call TRBJ2-3; 7 nucleotides align to TRBD1. Germline V lookup: CDR1 MNHNY, CDR2 SVGAGI (reference sequence). The CDR3 covers 15 residues. V dropped 5 bases and J dropped 0; count of bases not matched to a gene: 5. The CDR3 loop is CASSKGTASTDTQYF. CDR3 nucleotides: TGTGCCAGCAGTAAAGGGACAGCTAGCACAGATACGCAGTATTTT.

The chain combines TRBV18 with TRBJ2-1; D is perhaps TRBD1 (5 bases). V dropped 2 bases and J dropped 9 bases, with 8 bases sitting between them. The CDR3 length is 12 residues. Germline V gives CDR1 KGHSH, CDR2 LQKENI. The CDR3 reads CASSPAGREQFF. Written as DNA, the CDR3 is TGTGCCAGCTCACCAGCAGGGCGTGAGCAGTTCTTC.

A few counts support this clone. The chain couples TRBV6-1 to TRBJ1-1; 7 bases map to TRBD1. V trimming: 9 bases; J trimming: 10 bases; junction bases outside the gene matches: 11. The CDR3 has 12 amino acids. CDR1 MNHNS and CDR2 SASEGT come from the germline V gene. CDR3 sequence: CASTTGLFGAFF. The CDR3 DNA follows: TGTGCCAGTACGACAGGGCTTTTTGGAGCTTTCTTT.

This clone has a handful of counts. J is TRBJ1-5 and V is TRBV20-1, with D possibly matching TRBD1 (6 bases). Germline values: CDR1 DFQATT, CDR2 SNEGSKA (reference sequence). The CDR3 runs 11 residues. The V end lost 6 bases, the J end lost 11 bases, and 14 bases lay between the germline ends. CDR3: CSAQGRGAQHF. The DNA of the CDR3 is TGCAGTGCACAGGGTCGGGGAGCCCAGCATTTT.

This rearrangement joins TRBV4-1 to TRBJ2-5, with a tentative D call TRBD2 (6 bases). The DNA end is more similar to TRBJ2-7, so the J call may be wrong. Germline assignment: CDR1 MGHRA and CDR2 YSYEKL. This CDR3 region has 17 residues. The CDR3 region has the DNA TGCGCCAGCAGCCAAGAATTTGGGCGGGACCCCTCCTACGAGCAGTACTTC. Translation gives CASSQEFGRDPSYEQYF.

The V gene is TRBV19, the J gene TRBJ2-6, with D possibly being TRBD2 (6 bases). Germline V gene lookup returns CDR1 LNHDA and CDR2 SQIVND (reference sequence). The CDR3 has 16 residues. V shed 5 bases and J shed 2 bases, with 13 bases lying between them. This CDR3 reads CASSDPGGAGANVLTF. The CDR3 region has the DNA TGTGCCAGTAGTGACCCTGGAGGGGCTGGGGCCAACGTCCTGACTTTC.

Comments on this clone: The junction departs from germline at one end; a sequencing error may be responsible. V usage is TRBV6-6 and J usage is TRBJ1-3, with D perhaps TRBD1 (5 bases). The CDR3 is 15 amino acids. Germline V gene lookup returns CDR1 MNHNY and CDR2 SVGAGI (reference sequence). The DNA for the CDR3 is TGTGCCAGCAGTTACTCGATAAGGGGCGCACCCCAATGGGGTTTT. It codes for CASSYSIRGAPQWGF.

This clone was seen a handful of times. The rearrangement joins TRBV5-3 to TRBJ2-1, with TRBD2 matching 11 bases. TRBV5-3 is an ORF, with its function uncertain. V dropped 4 bases and J dropped 6; count of bases not matched to a gene: 12. This CDR3 is 17 amino acids long. This chain's CDR3 is CARSGRTGTSGLNEQFF. CDR3 DNA sequence: TGTGCCAGAAGCGGAAGGACCGGGACTAGCGGACTCAATGAGCAGTTCTTC.

Only a few counts were recorded for this clone. This chain connects TRBV4-1 to TRBJ2-5, with TRBD2 matching 8 bases. This CDR3 has 15 amino acids. J lost 5 bases, V lost 2 bases, and 7 bases had no gene match. Per germline, CDR1 MGHRA and CDR2 YSYEKL. CDR3 sequence (DNA): TGCGCCAGCAGCCAACTTGGGACTAGGGGGGAGACCCAGTACTTC. It is translated as CASSQLGTRGETQYF.

This clone appeared a few times. V usage is TRBV9 and J usage is TRBJ2-3; D is undetermined. CDR1 is SGDLS, CDR2 YYNGEE, per germline. The CDR3 consists of 13 residues. The V end was cut by 6 bases, the J end by 1 base, with 9 bases between. The CDR3 protein is CASNELRTDTQYF. The DNA for the CDR3 is TGTGCCAGCAATGAGCTACGCACAGATACGCAGTATTTT.

This rearrangement joins TRBV18 to TRBJ2-1, with 11 bases aligning to TRBD2. The junction had 4 bases not matched to a gene; V was cut back by 4 bases and J by 2 bases. The germline CDR1 and CDR2 sequences are KGHSH and LQKENI. The length of the CDR3 is 16 residues. The CDR3 loop is CASSRVAGGPYNEQFF. CDR3 DNA: TGTGCCAGCTCACGAGTAGCGGGGGGGCCCTACAATGAGCAGTTCTTC.

The chain links TRBV7-8 to TRBJ1-5; 10 nucleotides agree with TRBD1. CDR3 length: 15 amino acids. Germline-derived CDR1 and CDR2 are SGHVS and FQNEAQ. Trimming removed 4 bases from V and 4 bases from J; junction bases left unmatched: 4. The chain's CDR3 is CASSSGQGTNQPQHF. CDR3 coding DNA: TGTGCCAGCAGCTCGGGACAGGGGACAAATCAGCCCCAGCATTTT.

In DNA form, the CDR3 reads TGTGCCAGTATTAGGGGGACAGGGGGCCCGGGTAGCAATCAGCCCCAGCATTTT. It encodes CASIRGTGGPGSNQPQHF. This rearrangement joins TRBV19 to TRBJ1-5; 12 nucleotides line up with TRBD1. V lost 7 bases, J lost 0 bases, and 10 bases stayed unmatched. Germline lookup yields CDR1 LNHDA and CDR2 SQIVND (reference sequence). The CDR3 extends over 18 amino acids.

V usage is TRBV7-8 and J usage is TRBJ2-3, with D tentatively TRBD1 (6 bases). Trimming took 1 base from V and 2 from J, leaving 13 bases between them. The CDR3 consists of 16 residues. Germline lookup yields CDR1 SGHVS and CDR2 FQNEAQ. The CDR3 nucleotides are TGTGCCAGCAGCTTAGGGGGGCCCCATGCCACAGATACGCAGTATTTT. This sequence encodes CASSLGGPHATDTQYF.

In its sample, this clone was seen once. The rearrangement uses TRBV7-9 and TRBJ2-5; 7 bases line up with TRBD1. Germline CDR1 is SEHNR and CDR2 is FQNEAQ (reference sequence). J gave up 0 bases and V 3 bases, and 7 bases lay outside the gene matches. The CDR3 runs 16 residues. The CDR3 coding sequence is TGTGCCAGCAGCTTCAGGGGCGACAGGGACCAAGAGACCCAGTACTTC. Its translation: CASSFRGDRDQETQYF.

The chain's CDR3 is CASSWMPGVTYEQYF. The DNA of the CDR3 is TGCGCCAGCAGCTGGATGCCAGGGGTTACCTACGAGCAGTACTTC. The rearrangement joins TRBV5-1 to TRBJ2-7; a weak D match, TRBD1 (6 bases). The V end was cut by 3 bases, the J end by 2 bases, with 15 bases between. Germline CDR1 SGHRS, CDR2 YFSETQ. The CDR3 length is 15 residues.

The J gene is TRBJ2-7, the V gene TRBV7-9, with D maybe TRBD1 (6 bases). Trimming pared 0 bases from V and 2 bases from J, leaving 8 bases between. CDR1 and CDR2 (germline): SEHNR, FQNEAQ (reference sequence). The CDR3 has 14 amino acids. The CDR3 coding sequence is TGTGCCAGCAGCTTAGCGGGGGCCACCTACGAGCAGTACTTC. Its translation: CASSLAGATYEQYF.

This chain joins TRBV2 and TRBJ2-7, with D possibly TRBD1 on 6 matching bases. Trimming removed 4 bases at V and 0 bases at J, with 10 bases between. The CDR3 totals 14 residues. Germline V gene sequence: CDR1 SNHLY, CDR2 FYNNEI. CDR3 sequence (DNA): TGTGCCAGCAGTGCCGGGACACCCTCCTACGAGCAGTACTTC. Its protein product is CASSAGTPSYEQYF.

The CDR3 bases are TGTGCCAGTAGTATCGCACGGAACTATGGCTACACCTTC. Protein product: CASSIARNYGYTF. J is TRBJ1-2 and V is TRBV19, with D hard to call. Trimming shortened V by 3 bases and J by 2 bases, and 7 bases separated the two germline ends. The length of the CDR3 is 13 residues. CDR1 is LNHDA and CDR2 is SQIVND in the germline V gene (reference sequence).

As to this clone: Germline is not matched at one junction end, which may reflect a read error. The CDR3 DNA sequence: TGTGCCAGCAGGGGGAGACAGGGATTGAGCGGCTACCCCTTC. This codes for CASRGRQGLSGYPF. J is TRBJ1-2 and V is TRBV6-5, with TRBD1 matching 7 bases. This CDR3 is built from 14 residues. Germline CDR1 is MNHEY and CDR2 is SVGAGI.

A few counts support this clone. This chain connects TRBV5-1 to TRBJ1-6, with D unresolved. V dropped 1 base and J dropped 2 bases, with 7 bases sitting between them. Germline CDR1 and CDR2: SGHRS and YFSETQ. This CDR3 is 15 amino acids long. CDR3 region: CASSLQSPYNSPLHF. The DNA of the CDR3 is TGCGCCAGCAGCTTGCAATCCCCCTATAATTCACCCCTCCACTTT.